This record concerns one T cell receptor beta chain sequence. Its antigen is undetermined. This sample stems from a study of beta chain features in type 1 diabetes. Germline V gives CDR1 MDHEN, CDR2 SYDVKM. This CDR3 has 11 residues. The V and J ends lost 3 bases and 6 bases respectively, with 6 bases between them. As every portion of the isolated RNA was reverse transcribed, the sequencing read expressed TCRB transcripts. The protocol was immunoSEQ multiplex PCR, while the TCRdb copy is restricted to in-frame clones and leaves out a portion. The data contain hundreds of thousands of clones, roughly 13% of them seen just once; the ten biggest clones take up 0.035% to 0.045%. Study-level findings and limits: Researchers report that Type 1 diabetes patients had moderately but significantly shorter TCRB CDR3s across all four CD4+ subsets.

This clonotype was sampled from a man between 18 and 35 years old with type 1 diabetes. V is TRBV28 and J is TRBJ2-7; D call uncertain. The sample was naive CD4+ T cells from blood. CDR3 sequence reads: CASSFYVEQYF. The CDR3 nucleotides are TGTGCCAGCAGTTTTTACGTCGAGCAGTACTTC. Filled out from reference TRBV28 and TRBJ2-7, the complete variable domain reads DVKVTQSSRYLVKRTGEKVFLECVQDMDHENMFWYRQDPGLGLRLIYFSYDVKMKEKGDIPEGYSVSREKKERFSLILESASTNQTSMYLCASSFYVEQYFGPGTRLTVT.